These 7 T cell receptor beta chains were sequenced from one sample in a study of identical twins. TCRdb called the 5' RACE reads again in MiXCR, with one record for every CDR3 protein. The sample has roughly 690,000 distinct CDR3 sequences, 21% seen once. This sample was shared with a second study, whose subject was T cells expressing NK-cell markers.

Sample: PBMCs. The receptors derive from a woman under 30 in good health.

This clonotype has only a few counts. Here the CDR3 reads CSASGLAGSGAYF. CDR3 nucleotide sequence: TGCAGTGCCAGCGGGCTAGCGGGGAGCGGGGCCTACTTC. The V gene is TRBV20-1, the J gene TRBJ2-5; 9 bases match TRBD2. The CDR3 length is 13 residues. Germline CDR1 and CDR2: DFQATT and SNEGSKA (reference sequence). Trimming removed 6 bases from V and 14 bases from J; junction bases left unmatched: 16.

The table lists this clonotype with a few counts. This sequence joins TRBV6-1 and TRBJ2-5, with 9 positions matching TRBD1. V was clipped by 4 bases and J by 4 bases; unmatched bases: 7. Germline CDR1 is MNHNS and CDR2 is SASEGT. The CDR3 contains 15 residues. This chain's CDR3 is CASSGITGGRETQYF. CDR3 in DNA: TGTGCCAGCAGTGGCATTACAGGGGGCCGAGAGACCCAGTACTTC.

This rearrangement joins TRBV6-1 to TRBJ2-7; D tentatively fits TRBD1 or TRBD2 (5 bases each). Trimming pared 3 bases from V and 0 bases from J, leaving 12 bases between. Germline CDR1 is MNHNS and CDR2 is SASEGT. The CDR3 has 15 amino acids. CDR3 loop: CASSERGDSSYEQYF. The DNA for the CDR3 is TGTGCCAGCAGTGAGAGGGGCGACAGCTCCTACGAGCAGTACTTC.

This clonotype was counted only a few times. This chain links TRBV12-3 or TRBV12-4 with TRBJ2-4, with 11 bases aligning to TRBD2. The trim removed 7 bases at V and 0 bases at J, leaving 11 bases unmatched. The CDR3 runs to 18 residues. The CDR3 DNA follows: TGTGCCAGCACCCTGGGACTAGCGGCTGCGATAGCCAAAAACATTCAGTACTTC. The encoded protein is CASTLGLAAAIAKNIQYF.

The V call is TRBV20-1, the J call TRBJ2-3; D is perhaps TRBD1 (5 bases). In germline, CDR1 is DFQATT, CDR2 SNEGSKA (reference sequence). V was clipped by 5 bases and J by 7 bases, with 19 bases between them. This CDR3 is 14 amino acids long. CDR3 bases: TGCAGTGCTCGCTCAGGAAGGGGCCTGAATACGCAGTATTTT. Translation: CSARSGRGLNTQYF.

CDR3 amino acids: CASRTDRGQHDEQYF. The CDR3 DNA reads TGTGCCAGCAGAACCGACAGGGGGCAACATGACGAGCAGTACTTC. The J gene is TRBJ2-7, the V gene TRBV12-3 or TRBV12-4; 10 bases line up with TRBD1. V was pared by 6 bases and J by 5 bases, with 10 bases of the junction left unmatched. There are 15 residues in the CDR3.

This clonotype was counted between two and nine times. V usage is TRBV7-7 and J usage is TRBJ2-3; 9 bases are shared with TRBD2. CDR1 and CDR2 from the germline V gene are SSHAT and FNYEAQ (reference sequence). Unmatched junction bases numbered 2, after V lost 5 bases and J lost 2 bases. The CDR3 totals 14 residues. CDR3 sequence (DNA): TGTGCCAGCAGCGGCGGGAGGGCCACAGATACGCAGTATTTT. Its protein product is CASSGGRATDTQYF.